These T cell receptor beta chains were read from a single sample in a study of cytomegalovirus exposure and HLA in healthy donors. Sequenced by immunoSEQ multiplex PCR; TCRdb stores in-frame clones only, minus some. Of approximately 120,000 clones listed, approximately 92% are singletons. The sequenced sample consisted of PBMCs. These receptor sequences come from a woman aged 18-30 years in good health and CMV-seronegative. The CDR3 runs from the conserved cysteine through the conserved F or W. The order of the fields is clone size, V gene, J gene, D gene, CDR3 DNA, CDR3 protein. D genes are given only for firm matches. The size of a clone is reported for some rows only, either as once, few or many, or as a class for expanded clones.

many	TRBV2	TRBJ2-7	TRBD2	TGTGCCACCTTGGGGCTAGCGGACTCCTACGAGCAGTACTTC	CATLGLADSYEQYF
.	TRBV7-9	TRBJ2-1	.	TGTGCCAGCAGCTTAGGTGGGAAGGGGGTAAATGAGCAGTTCTTC	CASSLGGKGVNEQFF
once	TRBV28	TRBJ2-7	.	TGTGCCAGCAGTTTTCGACAGGACTCCTACGAGCAGTACTTC	CASSFRQDSYEQYF
.	TRBV29-1	TRBJ2-7	TRBD1	TGCAGCGCGAAGAACCGGACAGGTAATAAGGACGAGCAGTACTTC	CSAKNRTGNKDEQYF
few	TRBV5-1	TRBJ2-2	TRBD2	TGCGCCAGCATGACTAGCGGGAGTGGGACCGGGGAGCTGTTTTTT	CASMTSGSGTGELFF
.	TRBV9	TRBJ2-2	TRBD1	TGTGCCAGCAGCCAAGGGACAGGGTGGTTCGGCGGGGAGCTGTTTTTT	CASSQGTGWFGGELFF
.	TRBV27	TRBJ2-1	TRBD2	TGTGCCAGCAGTAGGCTAGCGGGACGGCAGTTCTTC	CASSRLAGRQFF
.	TRBV19	TRBJ1-2	.	TGTGCCAGTAGTGAACGGAGAGGCAACTATGGCTACACCTTC	CASSERRGNYGYTF
.	TRBV28	TRBJ2-2	TRBD2	TGTGCCAGCACCACGGGTCGCGGGGGGACCGGGGAGCTGTTTTTT	CASTTGRGGTGELFF
.	TRBV18	TRBJ1-6	.	TGTGCCAGCTCACCCCCCGAGGGTGGCAATTCACCCCTCCACTTT	CASSPPEGGNSPLHF
.	TRBV5-1	TRBJ1-2	TRBD1	TGCGCCAGCAGCTGGGGACAGGGGGTTGAAGGCTACACCTTC	CASSWGQGVEGYTF
.	TRBV6-4	TRBJ2-1	TRBD2	TGTGCCAGCAGCCTAACTAGCGGGGACTTCAATGAGCAGTTCTTC	CASSLTSGDFNEQFF
.	TRBV10-1	TRBJ1-1	.	TGCGCCAGCAGTGGAAAATCCCCCTCGAGGGCTTTCTTT	CASSGKSPSRAFF
.	TRBV28	TRBJ1-1	TRBD1	TGTGCCAGCAGTCTGGGACAGGGGACTGAAGCTTTCTTT	CASSLGQGTEAFF
.	TRBV5-4	TRBJ1-1	TRBD1	TGTGCCAGCAGCTTCGACAGGGGGTGGACTGAAGCTTTCTTT	CASSFDRGWTEAFF
few	TRBV6-1	TRBJ1-2	.	TGTGCCAGCAGTGTTAAGGAGAACTATGGCTACACCTTC	CASSVKENYGYTF
.	TRBV7-2	TRBJ2-2	.	TGTGCCAGCAGCTTATTTGGCAGGGGAAACACCGGGGAGCTGTTTTTT	CASSLFGRGNTGELFF
.	TRBV5-6	TRBJ2-3	.	TGTGCCAGCAGCCTTGGGAATTCCGGGATTTACACAGATACGCAGTATTTT	CASSLGNSGIYTDTQYF
.	TRBV10-3	TRBJ2-1	.	TGTGCCATCAGTGACAGGGCGTACCACAATGAGCAGTTCTTC	CAISDRAYHNEQFF
.	TRBV27	TRBJ2-7	.	TGTGCCAGCAGTTCGACCGTCAGGACAGTATATTCGGCCCCCTACGAGCAGTACTTC	CASSSTVRTVYSAPYEQYF
.	TRBV19	TRBJ2-7	TRBD1	TGTGCCAGTAGTATGGGACAGGGGGTCGAGCAGTACTTC	CASSMGQGVEQYF
few	TRBV5-1	TRBJ1-4	.	TGCGCCAGCAGCCCGAAGGGACATGGAGAAAAACTGTTTTTT	CASSPKGHGEKLFF
.	TRBV9	TRBJ2-7	TRBD2	TGTGCCAGCAGCGTAGAAGCGGGAGCCCACTACGAGCAGTACTTC	CASSVEAGAHYEQYF
.	TRBV6-4	TRBJ1-2	.	TGTGCCAGCAGACAATATGGCTACACCTTC	CASRQYGYTF
.	TRBV27	TRBJ2-3	TRBD2	TGTGCCAGCAGCCCCGGACTAGTCGAAGTCGATACGCAGTATTTT	CASSPGLVEVDTQYF
.	TRBV5-1	TRBJ1-6	.	TGCGCCAGCAGCTTCACCGGCGGGGGTAGGGATAATTCACCCCTCCACTTT	CASSFTGGGRDNSPLHF
.	TRBV6-1	TRBJ2-1	.	TGTGCCAGCACTGTAGGCGCGGGGAATAGGGATGAGCAGTTCTTC	CASTVGAGNRDEQFF
.	TRBV30	TRBJ2-7	TRBD1	TGTGCCTCCTCAACCGGGACAGGGTTCCACGAGCAGTACTTC	CASSTGTGFHEQYF
.	TRBV2	TRBJ2-7	.	TGTGCCAGCAAGGGAGGTGAGCACCCATACGAGCAGTACTTC	CASKGGEHPYEQYF
once	TRBV7-9	TRBJ2-3	.	TGTGCCAGCAGCTCATCAGATACGCAGTATTTT	CASSSSDTQYF
few	TRBV10-1	TRBJ2-7	.	TGCGCCAGCAGCGGGACAAATACCTACGAGCAGTACTTC	CASSGTNTYEQYF
.	TRBV30	TRBJ1-5	TRBD1	TGTGCCTGGAGTGTAGAGACAGGGGGGAATCAGCCCCAGCATTTT	CAWSVETGGNQPQHF
.	TRBV5-1	TRBJ2-5	.	TGCGCCAGCAGCTGGCGATCTAGCGAAGAGACCCAGTACTTC	CASSWRSSEETQYF
.	TRBV7-9	TRBJ2-3	TRBD1	TGTGCCAGCAGCTTCCTTACGGACAGGGTCGGCGCAGATACGCAGTATTTT	CASSFLTDRVGADTQYF
few	TRBV30	TRBJ1-6	TRBD1	TGTGCCCGTGCGGGGACAGGGGATTCACCCCTCCACTTT	CARAGTGDSPLHF
.	TRBV12-5	TRBJ1-1	.	TGTGCTAGTGGTTTGGGCAGGGCTACTGAAGCTTTCTTT	CASGLGRATEAFF
.	TRBV6-1	TRBJ1-6	TRBD1	TGTGCCAGCACCCCCCGGGACAGGGGAAGTTCACCCCTCCACTTT	CASTPRDRGSSPLHF
.	TRBV27	TRBJ2-6	TRBD1	TGTGCCAGCACCCCGGGACAGGGGGCGCGAGGGGCCAACGTCCTGACTTTC	CASTPGQGARGANVLTF
.	TRBV15	TRBJ2-3	.	TGTGCCACCAGCCCTAGATTCACAGATACGCAGTATTTT	CATSPRFTDTQYF
few	TRBV28	TRBJ2-2	.	TGTGCCAGCAGTTCAAGGACTCAAAACACCGGGGAGCTGTTTTTT	CASSSRTQNTGELFF
.	TRBV18	TRBJ1-4	.	TGTGCCAGCTCACCAGGGGGAGGTGAAAAACTGTTTTTT	CASSPGGGEKLFF
.	TRBV15	TRBJ1-4	TRBD1	TGTGCCACCAGCAGAGAAAGAACAGGGGGTGGTGAAAAACTGTTTTTT	CATSRERTGGGEKLFF
once	TRBV28	TRBJ1-1	.	TGTGCCGGGCGGGGGGCCCGGACTGAAGCTTTCTTT	CAGRGARTEAFF
once	TRBV28	TRBJ2-7	.	TGTGCCAGCACCCTGGGGGGATCTATAGGTGGTTCCTACGAGCAGTACTTC	CASTLGGSIGGSYEQYF
.	TRBV10-2	TRBJ2-7	.	TGCGCCAGTCAGACACTCTACGAGCAGTACTTC	CASQTLYEQYF
few	TRBV19	TRBJ1-2	TRBD1	TGTGCCAGTAGTGCGGACAGGGCGAGTAACTATGGCTACACCTTC	CASSADRASNYGYTF
.	TRBV6-5	TRBJ2-7	.	TGTGCCAGCAGCCCCCAGGGAATCCTCTACGAGCAGTACTTC	CASSPQGILYEQYF
.	TRBV5-1	TRBJ2-1	.	TGCGCCAGCAGCTTGGATCTCTCACTATACAATGAGCAGTTCTTC	CASSLDLSLYNEQFF
.	TRBV9	TRBJ2-1	TRBD2	TGTGCCAGCAGCGTTAGCGTCGGGGGGGACACGGATGAGCAGTTCTTC	CASSVSVGGDTDEQFF
.	TRBV9	TRBJ1-1	TRBD1	TGTGCCAGCAGCGTGGGACAGGGGGTAGACACTGAAGCTTTCTTT	CASSVGQGVDTEAFF
.	TRBV5-1	TRBJ1-2	.	TGCGCCAGCAGCTTTTCCCTTACTAACTATGGCTACACCTTC	CASSFSLTNYGYTF
.	TRBV28	TRBJ2-5	.	TGTGCCAGCAGTTTATGGGCCAGGAGGGAGGAGACCCAGTACTTC	CASSLWARREETQYF
few	TRBV4-3	TRBJ1-2	.	TGCGCCAGCAGCCCCCGGGCCACCGGGGGATATGGCTACACCTTC	CASSPRATGGYGYTF
.	TRBV18	TRBJ1-6	TRBD1	TGTGCCAGCTCACCACCGGGACAGAAACGATCACCCCTCCACTTT	CASSPPGQKRSPLHF
.	TRBV11-3	TRBJ2-1	.	TGTGCCAGCAGCGCCGCTGGGGAGAACTGGGGTAACAATGAGCAGTTCTTC	CASSAAGENWGNNEQFF
.	TRBV18	TRBJ2-1	.	TGTGCCAGCTCACTAGACCAGGGGGAGCAGTTCTTC	CASSLDQGEQFF
.	TRBV10-2	TRBJ1-5	TRBD1	TGCGCCAGCTCGGGACAGGGGGGCAATCAGCCCCAGCATTTT	CASSGQGGNQPQHF
.	TRBV5-4	TRBJ2-3	TRBD1	TGTGCCAGCAGCTTTATGGCAGGGGGCGATACGCAGTATTTT	CASSFMAGGDTQYF
.	TRBV7-9	TRBJ1-1	.	TGTGCCAGCAGCCCCCCAAACACTGAAGCTTTCTTT	CASSPPNTEAFF